A selection of T cell receptor beta chains follows, all from one sample in a study of T cells in Graves' hyperthyroidism and ophthalmopathy. MiXCR, run by TCRdb on the multiplex PCR reads, gives a single entry per CDR3 protein. The sample carries roughly 550,000 distinct CDR3 sequences, roughly a sixth recorded once. Material: blood. All receptors come from a woman in her 30s with Graves' ophthalmopathy. Each CDR3 is given with its conserved first and last residue. The order of the fields is D gene, J gene, V gene, clone size, CDR3 protein, CDR3 DNA. The D gene is left open where the match is weak. For some rows the clone size is stated as once, few or many, or as a class when expanded; others skip it.

d_gene: NA; j_gene: TRBJ2-5; v_gene: TRBV20-1; abundance: many; CDR3aa: CSAREGRRQQETQYF; CDR3nt: TGCAGTGCTAGAGAAGGACGACGGCAGCAAGAGACCCAGTACTTC
d_gene: NA; j_gene: TRBJ2-2; v_gene: TRBV9; abundance: once; CDR3aa: CASSLDKGRRELFF; CDR3nt: TGTGCCAGCAGCCTTGACAAGGGGCGGCGGGAGCTGTTTTTT
d_gene: TRBD2; j_gene: TRBJ2-1; v_gene: TRBV6-2/TRBV6-3; abundance: few; CDR3aa: CASSYGTSSHEQFF; CDR3nt: TGTGCCAGCAGTTACGGGACTAGCAGCCATGAGCAGTTCTTC
d_gene: NA; j_gene: TRBJ2-7; v_gene: TRBV28; abundance: NA; CDR3aa: CASIGQGLSYEQYF; CDR3nt: TGTGCCAGCATCGGCCAGGGGCTTTCCTACGAGCAGTACTTC
d_gene: NA; j_gene: TRBJ2-5; v_gene: TRBV11-3; abundance: many; CDR3aa: CASSFRPAETQYF; CDR3nt: TGTGCCAGCAGCTTTAGGCCCGCCGAGACCCAGTACTTC
d_gene: TRBD2; j_gene: TRBJ2-3; v_gene: TRBV5-1; abundance: many; CDR3aa: CASSLFSGRGTDTQYF; CDR3nt: TGCGCCAGCAGCTTGTTTAGCGGGAGAGGCACAGATACGCAGTATTTT
d_gene: TRBD2; j_gene: TRBJ2-1; v_gene: TRBV20-1; abundance: NA; CDR3aa: CSARDRLAGHDEQFF; CDR3nt: TGCAGTGCTAGAGATCGACTAGCGGGACATGATGAGCAGTTCTTC
d_gene: TRBD1; j_gene: TRBJ1-4; v_gene: TRBV12-3/TRBV12-4; abundance: few; CDR3aa: CASSLDQGAYEKLFF; CDR3nt: TGTGCCAGCAGTTTAGATCAGGGGGCGTATGAAAAACTGTTTTTT
d_gene: NA; j_gene: TRBJ2-3; v_gene: TRBV6-5; abundance: NA; CDR3aa: CASSYGLAIGTDTQYF; CDR3nt: TGTGCCAGCAGTTACGGGCTAGCTATAGGCACAGATACGCAGTATTTT
d_gene: TRBD2; j_gene: TRBJ2-1; v_gene: TRBV27; abundance: few; CDR3aa: CASSFRREGPHEQFF; CDR3nt: TGTGCCAGCAGTTTTAGGCGGGAGGGGCCTCATGAGCAGTTCTTC